This entry lists 21 T cell receptor beta chains sequenced from one sample in a study of T-cell memory formation after mild COVID-19. MiXCR was run by TCRdb on the 5' RACE reads, yielding one entry per CDR3 protein. The sample has hundreds of thousands of distinct CDR3 sequences; about 24% are singletons. Source material: PBMCs or a T cell subset sorted from them (not recorded which). These receptors were collected from an adult woman who had mild COVID-19 (a few samples of this study predate the infection). Cell type and time point are not known.

This sequence joins TRBV19 and TRBJ2-7, with no clear D. This CDR3 has 13 residues. From germline, CDR1 is LNHDA and CDR2 SQIVND (reference sequence). The V gene lost 10 bases and the J gene lost 0 bases, with 13 bases spanning the gap. The CDR3: CATRHRSSYEQYF. The DNA of the CDR3 is TGTGCCACCAGGCACCGAAGCTCCTACGAGCAGTACTTC.

This clonotype was detected a few times. This chain's CDR3 is CASAGLAGAEQFF. The CDR3 DNA sequence: TGTGCCAGCGCAGGACTAGCGGGGGCTGAGCAGTTCTTC. The chain employs TRBV18 and TRBJ2-1; 13 nucleotides line up with TRBD2. CDR3 length equals 13 residues. Trimming took 8 bases from V and 9 from J; bases not matched to a gene: 4. CDR1 KGHSH and CDR2 LQKENI come from the germline V gene.

The chain links TRBV15 to TRBJ1-6; 9 bases map to TRBD1. This CDR3 comprises 14 residues. Germline-derived CDR1 and CDR2 are LNHNV and YYDKDF (reference sequence). Trimming removed 5 bases from V and 13 bases from J; junction bases left unmatched: 9. CDR3 sequence (DNA): TGTGCCACCAGCCCTCGGACAGGGGTTTCGCCCCTCCACTTT. It translates to CATSPRTGVSPLHF.

DNA of the CDR3: TGTGCCAGCAGTTTTGACAGGGCGGGCGGCTACACCTTC. Protein product: CASSFDRAGGYTF. V gene TRBV27 combines with J gene TRBJ1-2; TRBD1 matches 7 bases. This CDR3 is 13 amino acids long. J lost 8 bases, V lost 3 bases, and 6 bases had no gene match. CDR1 is MNHEY and CDR2 is SMNVEV in the germline V gene (reference sequence).

The chain combines TRBV7-6 with TRBJ1-2; D is perhaps TRBD1 (6 bases). Germline lookup yields CDR1 SGHVS and CDR2 FNYEAQ. V shed 5 bases and J shed 4 bases, with 14 bases lying between them. The CDR3 is made up of 14 amino acids. The CDR3 DNA reads TGTGCCAGCAGCCCACAGGGTGGAGGCTATGGCTACACCTTC. It translates to CASSPQGGGYGYTF.

This sequence joins TRBV20-1 and TRBJ1-1, with D perhaps TRBD1 (5 bases). Trimming cost V 3 bases and J 8 bases, with 16 bases left between them. The CDR3 consists of 13 residues. Germline-derived CDR1 and CDR2 are DFQATT and SNEGSKA (reference sequence). The CDR3 region is CSASGASGREAFF. The CDR3 DNA follows: TGCAGTGCTAGTGGCGCGTCAGGGAGGGAAGCTTTCTTT.

The rearrangement joins TRBV30 to TRBJ1-2; D is perhaps TRBD1 (5 bases). With 2 bases removed from V and 7 bases from J, the gap between germline ends came to 14 bases. There are 13 residues in the CDR3. Germline V lookup: CDR1 GTSNPN, CDR2 SVGIG (reference sequence). This chain's CDR3 is CAWSRGGEFGYTF. CDR3 sequence (DNA): TGTGCCTGGAGTAGGGGAGGAGAATTTGGCTACACCTTC.

The CDR3: CASSGTGGSTSGTGELFF. The CDR3 DNA follows: TGTGCCAGCAGTGGGACGGGGGGTTCCACTTCTGGGACCGGGGAGCTGTTTTTT. The gene calls are TRBV9 and TRBJ2-2, with 7 positions matching TRBD2. CDR1 and CDR2 from the germline V gene are SGDLS and YYNGEE. CDR3 length equals 18 residues. V was clipped by 5 bases and J by 5 bases; unmatched bases: 18.

This clonotype was seen many times. J is TRBJ2-1 and V is TRBV24-1; 9 bases agree with TRBD1. V dropped 4 bases and J dropped 5; count of bases not matched to a gene: 5. The CDR3 consists of 15 residues. Germline V gene sequence: CDR1 KGHDR, CDR2 SFDVKD. CDR3 in DNA: TGTGCCACCAGTGAGACCGGGACAGGGAACAATGAGCAGTTCTTC. It yields the protein CATSETGTGNNEQFF.

The chain couples TRBV6-5 to TRBJ2-1; D possibly matches TRBD1 or TRBD2 (5 bases each). The CDR3 consists of 14 residues. Trimming pared 8 bases from V and 7 bases from J, leaving 18 bases between. CDR1 and CDR2 (germline): MNHEY, SVGAGI. The CDR3 here is CASGTSRGGNEQFF. The CDR3, as DNA: TGTGCCAGCGGTACAAGCCGTGGGGGAAATGAGCAGTTCTTC.

This sequence joins TRBV10-3 and TRBJ2-5; no clear D gene. CDR3 length: 14 amino acids. The germline V and J ends were trimmed by 5 bases and 0 bases, with 10 bases remaining between them. Germline CDR1 reads ENHRY; CDR2 reads SYGVKD. CDR3 protein: CAISQRADQETQYF. The CDR3 DNA sequence: TGTGCCATCAGTCAAAGGGCAGACCAAGAGACCCAGTACTTC.

This clonotype has only a few counts. V gene TRBV20-1 combines with J gene TRBJ1-1, with TRBD1 matching over 10 bases. Germline V gene sequence: CDR1 DFQATT, CDR2 SNEGSKA (reference sequence). Losses at the gene ends were 6 bases for V and 7 bases for J; bases not matched to a gene: 5. CDR3 length equals 12 residues. The chain's CDR3 is CSAGQGTYEAFF. Here the CDR3 DNA reads TGCAGTGCGGGACAGGGGACCTATGAAGCTTTCTTT.

V usage is TRBV7-9 and J usage is TRBJ2-5; TRBD1 aligns across 11 bases. The CDR3 extends over 16 amino acids. Germline V CDR1 and CDR2: SEHNR, FQNEAQ (reference sequence). The V segment lost 5 bases and the J segment 5 bases; nucleotides outside the gene matches: 10. CDR3 DNA sequence: TGTGCCAGCAGCCCACCCTGGACAGGGGGCCTCGAGACCCAGTACTTC. This gives the protein CASSPPWTGGLETQYF.

This chain uses TRBV20-1 with TRBJ2-3; TRBD2 matches 10 bases. CDR1 is DFQATT, CDR2 SNEGSKA, per germline (reference sequence). J was trimmed by 2 bases and V by 0 bases; bases with no gene match: 5. This CDR3 is 16 amino acids long. The CDR3 loop is CSARDSTSGDTDTQYF. The CDR3 DNA follows: TGCAGTGCTAGAGATAGCACTAGCGGGGACACAGATACGCAGTATTTT.

The chain recombines TRBV5-1 with TRBJ1-2, with 7 bases that match TRBD1. Trimming cost V 4 bases and J 5 bases; bases outside gene matches: 5. CDR1 and CDR2 from the germline V gene are SGHRS and YFSETQ. The CDR3 length is 13 residues. Written as DNA, the CDR3 is TGCGCCAGCAGCCCCGACAGGGAGTATGGCTACACCTTC. This sequence encodes CASSPDREYGYTF.

The chain couples TRBV20-1 to TRBJ1-2; D remains ambiguous. CDR3 size: 14 residues. V lost 3 bases and J 4 bases, leaving 15 bases between the germline ends. The germline CDR1 and CDR2 sequences are DFQATT and SNEGSKA (reference sequence). The CDR3 coding sequence is TGCAGTGCTAGGATAAAGGGCGCGGGCTATGGCTACACCTTC. Its translation is CSARIKGAGYGYTF.

This clonotype has a handful of counts. A junction boundary mismatches the germline segment, possibly from a read error. The chain is built from TRBV5-1 and TRBJ2-5; D remains ambiguous. Germline-derived CDR1 and CDR2 are SGHRS and YFSETQ. The CDR3 covers 13 residues. The CDR3 coding sequence is TGCGCCAGCAGCCGGGTGGCGCAAGAAACCCAGTACTTC. It translates to CASSRVAQETQYF.

This clonotype was observed a few times. The chain has TRBV7-2 and TRBJ2-7; perhaps TRBD1 as D (8 bases). The CDR3 spans 15 residues. Germline CDR1 and CDR2: SGHTA and FQGNSA. Trimming removed 5 bases at V and 2 bases at J, with 16 bases between. The CDR3 DNA follows: TGTGCCAGCAGCCCCGGACAGGGACTAACCTACGAGCAGTACTTC. The encoded protein is CASSPGQGLTYEQYF.

The chain links TRBV5-1 to TRBJ2-7, with unresolved D. Germline assignment: CDR1 SGHRS and CDR2 YFSETQ. V was trimmed by 0 bases and J by 0 bases, leaving 13 bases between them. The CDR3 loop spans 16 amino acids. CDR3 nucleotides: TGCGCCAGCAGCTTGGATGGGCGCTCCAGCTCCTACGAGCAGTACTTC. It specifies CASSLDGRSSSYEQYF.

This clonotype was counted only a few times. This chain links TRBV29-1 with TRBJ1-5; unclear D gene. CDR3 size: 14 residues. The germline gives CDR1 SQVTM, CDR2 ANQGSEA. Deletions cut 4 bases from V and 5 bases from J, with 15 bases between. The CDR3 sequence: CSVAVGNSDQPQHF. In DNA form, the CDR3 reads TGCAGCGTTGCGGTGGGAAATTCGGATCAGCCCCAGCATTTT.

The V gene is TRBV18, the J gene TRBJ1-2; weak D call: TRBD1 (5 bases). The V end lost 3 bases, the J end lost 4 bases, and 12 bases lay between the germline ends. The V gene's germline CDR1 is KGHSH and CDR2 LQKENI. This CDR3 is 14 amino acids long. CDR3 nucleotide sequence: TGTGCCAGCTCACCTCGACAGAGCTTCTATGGCTACACCTTC. It is translated as CASSPRQSFYGYTF.